The sequence of this T cell receptor (beta chain) was determined in a study of T cells in Graves' hyperthyroidism and ophthalmopathy. Study findings and constraints: Most expanded thyroid clonotypes above 0.001 also appeared in blood.

Trimming took 5 bases from V and 3 from J, leaving 26 bases between them. This CDR3 is 18 amino acids long. CDR1 SEHNR and CDR2 FQNEAQ come from the germline V gene (reference sequence). TCR beta CDR3 region amplification was performed from RNA transcripts. The HTBI primer set drove a first-round RT-PCR of the TCR CDR3. In TCRdb, the multiplex PCR reads were re-called with MiXCR into one record per CDR3 protein. The sample carries approximately 370,000 distinct CDR3 sequences, approximately 18% recorded once. Blood from later-ophthalmopathy patients was taken at first hyperthyroidism diagnosis. With regard to this clonotype: Its cognate antigen is unknown.

The sequencing input was blood. This sequence was found in a woman aged 25 to 39 with Graves' hyperthyroidism that later progressed to Graves' ophthalmopathy. This chain links TRBV7-9 with TRBJ2-7; TRBD2 might be the D (6 bases). CDR3 nucleotide sequence: TGTGCCAGCAGCCCACGGACTAACGGAACCCTTACCATCTACGAGCAGTACTTC. Protein: CASSPRTNGTLTIYEQYF.